This TCR beta chain appears in the sequencing data of a study of cytomegalovirus exposure and HLA in healthy donors. Study-wide context: Out of 398 genotyped donors, roughly 80% belonged to the Caucasian-associated ancestry cluster.

Primers for the PCR totalled 60 Vbeta and 13 Jbeta. TCRdb's table, derived via immunoSEQ multiplex PCR, lists solely in-frame clones and lacks some. In the table there are about 190,000 clones, 81% of which are singletons. As regards this clone: What it recognizes is unknown.

Trimming shortened V by 2 bases and J by 1 base, and 5 bases separated the two germline ends. Germline CDR1 and CDR2: PRHDT and FYEKMQ (reference sequence). CDR3 size: 13 residues. Overall study results and limits: Three chains tied to CMV proved CMV antigen-specific in vitro. TCR beta V- and J-gene trimming, according to a later analysis, was linked to a missense DCLRE1C variant.

This clonotype originated in a man between 50 and 59 years old in good health and CMV-seronegative. This chain joins TRBV13 and TRBJ1-1; D is uncertain. Input material: PBMCs. CDR3 sequence reads: CASSLRGNTEAFF. CDR3 coding DNA: TGTGCCAGCAGCTTACGAGGGAACACTGAAGCTTTCTTT. The full variable domain, rest sourced from reference TRBV13 and TRBJ1-1, is AAGVIQSPRHLIKEKRETATLKCYPIPRHDTVYWYQQGPGQDPQFLISFYEKMQSDKGSIPDRFSAQQFSDYHSELNMSSLELGDSALYFCASSLRGNTEAFFGQGTRLTVV.